A selection of T cell receptor beta chains follows, all from one sample in a study of blood T cell repertoires in COVID-19. Sequenced by immunoSEQ multiplex PCR; TCRdb stores in-frame clones only, minus some. In the table there are about 290,000 clones, about 90% of which are singletons. Sequencing used peripheral blood. Source of these receptors: a woman aged 30 to 39 with COVID-19, enrolled during active disease. The CDR3 runs from the conserved cysteine through the conserved F or W. D genes are given only for firm matches. A row's size may be missing; if present it is once, few, many or a size class.

TRBV6-5	15	-	TRBJ1-4	few	CASRGGMATNEKLFF	TGTGCCAGCAGGGGGGGGATGGCAACTAATGAAAAACTGTTTTTT
TRBV10-3	15	-	TRBJ2-7	-	CAISDPLRVSYEQYF	TGTGCCATCAGTGACCCGCTTCGGGTCTCCTACGAGCAGTACTTC
TRBV30	15	-	TRBJ2-7	-	CAWSGGPGRVYEQYF	TGTGCCTGGAGTGGGGGCCCAGGCAGGGTCTACGAGCAGTACTTC
TRBV5-1	15	-	TRBJ2-6	-	CASSLAGAGANVLTF	TGCGCCAGCAGCTTGGCGGGGGCTGGGGCCAACGTCCTGACTTTC
TRBV30	14	-	TRBJ1-2	-	CAWGRALGDYGYTF	TGTGCCTGGGGCAGGGCCCTTGGAGACTATGGCTACACCTTC
TRBV6-5	11	-	TRBJ2-7	few	CASGTSLGQYF	TGTGCCAGCGGCACGTCTCTTGGGCAGTACTTC
TRBV5-1	17	TRBD2	TRBJ2-2	-	CASSGLAGGTNTGELFF	TGCGCCAGCAGCGGTTTAGCGGGGGGGACTAACACCGGGGAGCTGTTTTTT
TRBV27	16	TRBD1	TRBJ1-1	-	CASRIVPTGVGAEAFF	TGTGCCAGCAGAATCGTACCGACAGGGGTAGGCGCTGAAGCTTTCTTT
TRBV5-1	15	-	TRBJ2-4	-	CASSLARGLSGIQYF	TGCGCCAGCAGCTTGGCTCGGGGACTGTCGGGCATTCAGTACTTC
TRBV5-1	14	-	TRBJ1-2	-	CASSMTGQYYGYTF	TGCGCCAGCAGCATGACCGGACAGTACTATGGCTACACCTTC
TRBV7-9	12	-	TRBJ2-5	-	CASSSRIETQYF	TGTGCCAGCAGCTCTAGGATAGAGACCCAGTACTTC
TRBV4-1	16	-	TRBJ1-2	-	CASSQVTHGEVEGYTF	TGCGCCAGCAGCCAAGTGACACACGGGGAAGTGGAAGGCTACACCTTC
TRBV10-1	13	-	TRBJ1-6	-	CASGQEVGPPLHF	TGCGCCAGCGGTCAGGAGGTCGGACCACCCCTCCACTTT
TRBV19	11	-	TRBJ1-2	-	CASSQPRGYTF	TGTGCCAGTAGCCAGCCGCGCGGGTACACCTTC
TRBV19	15	TRBD2	TRBJ2-3	-	CASSISSGGSDTQYF	TGTGCCAGTAGTATTTCGAGCGGGGGGTCAGATACGCAGTATTTT
TRBV5-1	13	-	TRBJ1-1	-	CASSLPGNTEAFF	TGCGCCAGCAGCTTGCCAGGGAACACTGAAGCTTTCTTT
TRBV12-5	13	-	TRBJ2-7	-	CASGSGGPYEQYF	TGTGCTAGTGGTTCCGGGGGACCATACGAGCAGTACTTC
TRBV10-3	13	TRBD1	TRBJ1-1	-	CAISRGQNTEAFF	TGTGCCATCAGTAGGGGGCAGAACACTGAAGCTTTCTTT
TRBV28	13	-	TRBJ1-5	-	CASSLSVNQPQHF	TGTGCCAGCAGTTTGTCAGTGAATCAGCCCCAGCATTTT
TRBV13	15	TRBD1	TRBJ2-7	-	CASSLSGQGFYEQYF	TGTGCCAGCAGCTTATCTGGACAGGGATTCTACGAGCAGTACTTC
TRBV18	16	-	TRBJ2-2	-	CASSPLQGGNTGELFF	TGTGCCAGCTCACCGCTCCAGGGGGGGAACACCGGGGAGCTGTTTTTT
TRBV28	12	-	TRBJ2-7	-	CASSFNTYEQYF	TGTGCCAGCAGTTTCAACACCTACGAGCAGTACTTC
TRBV7-2	15	-	TRBJ1-3	once	CASSPDSAVGNTIYF	TGTGCCAGCAGTCCGGACTCCGCGGTTGGAAACACCATATATTTT
TRBV11-2	13	TRBD1	TRBJ1-1	-	CASSFLTGGEAFF	TGTGCCAGCAGCTTCCTGACAGGGGGCGAAGCTTTCTTT
TRBV18	15	-	TRBJ1-1	-	CASSLDRRGYTEAFF	TGTGCCAGCTCACTCGACCGTAGGGGGTACACTGAAGCTTTCTTT
TRBV5-8	13	-	TRBJ2-3	-	CATQSWGENTQYF	TGTGCCACCCAGAGCTGGGGGGAAAATACGCAGTATTTT
TRBV3-1/TRBV3-2	17	-	TRBJ2-5	once	CASSQASPWWLRETQYF	TGTGCCAGCAGCCAAGCTTCCCCTTGGTGGTTGAGAGAGACCCAGTACTTC
TRBV27	13	-	TRBJ2-5	-	CASSLSGEETQYF	TGTGCCAGCAGTTTATCCGGGGAAGAGACCCAGTACTTC
TRBV10-3	13	-	TRBJ1-2	-	CAISEMGTNGYTF	TGTGCCATCAGTGAAATGGGGACAAATGGCTACACCTTC
TRBV28	13	-	TRBJ1-3	once	CASRGGTGNTIYF	TGTGCCAGCAGAGGGGGTACTGGAAACACCATATATTTT
TRBV11-3	13	-	TRBJ1-2	-	CASSQSRGYGYTF	TGTGCCAGCAGCCAATCCAGGGGCTACGGCTACACCTTC
TRBV4-1	16	TRBD1	TRBJ1-6	-	CASSQRDRNRNSPLHF	TGCGCCAGCAGCCAAAGGGACAGAAACCGTAATTCACCCCTCCACTTT
TRBV27	14	-	TRBJ1-5	-	CASSVLASNQPQHF	TGTGCCAGCAGTGTCCTTGCGAGCAATCAGCCCCAGCATTTT
TRBV18	15	-	TRBJ2-1	-	CASSPSPTGDNEQFF	TGTGCCAGCTCACCATCCCCGACAGGTGACAATGAGCAGTTCTTC
TRBV2	12	TRBD1	TRBJ1-1	-	CASSVTGAEAFF	TGTGCCAGCAGTGTGACAGGGGCTGAAGCTTTCTTT
TRBV28	13	-	TRBJ1-1	-	CASTRASNTEAFF	TGTGCCAGCACCCGAGCCTCGAACACTGAAGCTTTCTTT
TRBV19	16	-	TRBJ1-6	-	CASSRAGGSYNSPLHF	TGTGCCAGTAGTAGGGCAGGAGGGTCCTATAATTCACCCCTCCACTTT
TRBV6-5	14	TRBD2	TRBJ2-5	few	CASSYGTSEETQYF	TGTGCCAGCAGTTACGGGACTAGCGAGGAGACCCAGTACTTC
TRBV4-2	16	TRBD1	TRBJ1-6	-	CASSQGGTGYNSPLHF	TGTGCCAGCAGCCAAGGGGGGACAGGCTATAATTCACCCCTCCACTTT
TRBV28	15	TRBD1	TRBJ1-2	-	CASILGTDGTYGYTF	TGTGCCAGCATCCTGGGGACAGACGGCACCTATGGCTACACCTTC
TRBV27	13	TRBD1	TRBJ1-2	-	CASSFRQGRGYTF	TGTGCCAGCAGTTTCCGACAGGGACGTGGCTACACCTTC
TRBV5-1	13	-	TRBJ1-2	-	CASSLDIPYGYTF	TGCGCCAGCAGTTTGGACATCCCCTATGGCTACACCTTC
TRBV5-1	17	TRBD2	TRBJ2-3	-	CASSLGPSGGGTDTQYF	TGCGCCAGCAGCTTGGGACCTAGCGGGGGGGGCACAGATACGCAGTATTTT
TRBV5-1	16	TRBD1	TRBJ2-1	-	CASSFEYRTGYNEQFF	TGCGCCAGCAGCTTCGAATATAGGACAGGGTACAATGAGCAGTTCTTC
TRBV9	14	-	TRBJ1-2	once	CASSPLPADYGYTF	TGTGCCAGCAGCCCTCTTCCTGCGGACTATGGCTACACCTTC
TRBV28	14	TRBD1	TRBJ1-2	-	CASSEYRGNYGYTF	TGTGCCAGCAGCGAATACAGGGGAAACTATGGCTACACCTTC